A single T cell receptor beta chain is shown here with its context. This sample was included in a study of multiple sclerosis patients with progressive multifocal leukoencephalopathy. The assay was run at survey level. Assay: immunoSEQ multiplex PCR; the TCRdb copy retains only in-frame clones and omits some. This sample has some 31,000 clones, with roughly 90% found just once. Sample time point: before natalizumab initiation. The specimen sequenced was PBMCs. The clonotype was recovered from a human donor with multiple sclerosis.

The chain's CDR3 is CASSLAPSGNNEQFF. The CDR3, as DNA: TGTGCCAGCAGCTTAGCGCCTAGCGGTAACAATGAGCAGTTCTTC. The V call is TRBV7-9, the J call TRBJ2-1, with 7 nucleotides matching TRBD2. V lost 0 bases, J lost 5 bases, and 4 bases stayed unmatched. CDR3 length: 15 residues. Germline V gene sequence: CDR1 SEHNR, CDR2 FQNEAQ (reference sequence).